This paragraph reports one T cell receptor beta chain. The data are from a study of PD-L1 blockade in urothelial cancer. Overall study: Blood analysis was done at 3 weeks (second dose) and 6 weeks after treatment began.

CDR1 SGHAT and CDR2 FQNNGV come from the germline V gene. The V and J ends lost 1 base and 4 bases, in that order; junction bases with no gene match: 1. The CDR3 spans 15 residues. Produced via immunoSEQ multiplex PCR; TCRdb's table is partial and in-frame only. The table records fewer than 130,000 clones, about 85% of them present only once. The source is a man aged 45-65 years with urothelial cancer. The sample here was PBMCs, taken around atezolizumab (anti-PD-L1) treatment. The rearrangement uses TRBV11-2 and TRBJ1-1, with 12 bases fitting TRBD1. The CDR3 DNA follows: TGTGCCAGCAGCTTAGGGGACAGGGGGCGCACTGAAGCTTTCTTT. Protein sequence: CASSLGDRGRTEAFF.